This T cell receptor beta chain was sequenced in a study of cytomegalovirus exposure and HLA in healthy donors. Study observations and caveats: There were several of the most significant clusters that appeared linked to common viral pathogens in a later analysis.

On this clone itself: The antigen is not known.

PCR involved 60 Vbeta and 13 Jbeta primers. Sequencing was performed with immunoSEQ multiplex PCR; in TCRdb, only in-frame clones are kept and a portion is missing. The repertoire holds around 50,000 clones, with over 60% as singletons. V lost 5 bases and J 3 bases, leaving 16 bases between the germline ends. Germline assignment: CDR1 SSHAT and CDR2 FNYEAQ (reference sequence). CDR3 length: 16 residues. This chain links TRBV7-7 with TRBJ2-2, with D perhaps matching TRBD2 (6 bases). The TCR sequence derives from a man aged 25-40 years in good health and CMV-seropositive. Sequenced material: PBMCs. CDR3 protein: CASSVGTGVDTGELFF. The CDR3 region has the DNA TGTGCCAGCAGCGTGGGCACGGGGGTGGACACCGGGGAGCTGTTTTTT.